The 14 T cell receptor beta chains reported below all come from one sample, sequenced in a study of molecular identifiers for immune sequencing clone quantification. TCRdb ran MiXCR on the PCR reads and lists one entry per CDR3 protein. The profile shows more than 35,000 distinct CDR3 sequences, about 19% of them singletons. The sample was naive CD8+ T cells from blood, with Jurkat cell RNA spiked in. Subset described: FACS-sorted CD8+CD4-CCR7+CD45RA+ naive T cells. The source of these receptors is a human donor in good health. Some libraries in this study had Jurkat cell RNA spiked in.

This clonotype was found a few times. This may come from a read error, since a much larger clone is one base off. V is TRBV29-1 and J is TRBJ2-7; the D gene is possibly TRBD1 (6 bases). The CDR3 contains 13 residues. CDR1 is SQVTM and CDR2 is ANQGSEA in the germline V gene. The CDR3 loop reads CSTRQGSSYVQYF. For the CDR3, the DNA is TGCAGCACCCGGCAGGGGAGCTCCTACGTGCAGTACTTC.

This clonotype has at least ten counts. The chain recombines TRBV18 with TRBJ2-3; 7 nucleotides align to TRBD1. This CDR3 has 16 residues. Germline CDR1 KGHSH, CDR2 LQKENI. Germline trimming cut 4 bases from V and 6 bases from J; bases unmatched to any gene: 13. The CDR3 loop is CASSQRDSAVLDTQYF. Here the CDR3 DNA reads TGTGCCAGCTCACAACGGGACAGCGCTGTGTTGGATACGCAGTATTTT.

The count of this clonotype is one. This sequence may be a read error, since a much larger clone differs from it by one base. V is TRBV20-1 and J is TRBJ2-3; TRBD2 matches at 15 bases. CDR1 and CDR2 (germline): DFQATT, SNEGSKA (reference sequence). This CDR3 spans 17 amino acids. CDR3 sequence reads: CGAPVGTSGRMADTQYF. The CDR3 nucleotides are TGCGGTGCTCCGGTGGGGACTAGCGGGAGGATGGCAGATACGCAGTATTTT.

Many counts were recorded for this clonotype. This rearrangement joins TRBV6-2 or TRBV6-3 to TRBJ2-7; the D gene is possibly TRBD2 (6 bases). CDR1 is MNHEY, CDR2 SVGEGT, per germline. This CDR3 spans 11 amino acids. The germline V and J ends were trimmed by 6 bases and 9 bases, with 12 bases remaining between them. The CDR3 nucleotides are TGTGCCAGCAGCGGGGGAGGCGGGCAGTACTTC. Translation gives CASSGGGGQYF.

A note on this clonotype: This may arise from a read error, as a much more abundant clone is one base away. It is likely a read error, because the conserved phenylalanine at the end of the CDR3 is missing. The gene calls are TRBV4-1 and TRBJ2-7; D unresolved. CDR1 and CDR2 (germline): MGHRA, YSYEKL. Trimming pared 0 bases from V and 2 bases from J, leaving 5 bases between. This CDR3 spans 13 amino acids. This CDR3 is CASSQDKTYEQYL. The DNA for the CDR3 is TGCGCCAGCAGCCAAGATAAGACCTACGAGCAGTACCTC.

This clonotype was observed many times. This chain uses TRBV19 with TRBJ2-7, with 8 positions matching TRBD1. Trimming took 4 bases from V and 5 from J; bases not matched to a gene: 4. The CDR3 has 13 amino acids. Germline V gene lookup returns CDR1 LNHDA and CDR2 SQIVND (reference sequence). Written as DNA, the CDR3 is TGTGCCAGTAGTAGGACAGGGTTTAACGAGCAGTACTTC. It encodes CASSRTGFNEQYF.

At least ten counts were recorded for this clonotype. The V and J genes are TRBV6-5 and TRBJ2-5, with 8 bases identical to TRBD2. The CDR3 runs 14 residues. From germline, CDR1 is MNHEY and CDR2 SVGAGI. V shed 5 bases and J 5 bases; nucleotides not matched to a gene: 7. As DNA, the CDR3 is TGTGCCAGCAGTCCTCTTGCGGGGGGTGAGACCCAGTACTTC. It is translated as CASSPLAGGETQYF.

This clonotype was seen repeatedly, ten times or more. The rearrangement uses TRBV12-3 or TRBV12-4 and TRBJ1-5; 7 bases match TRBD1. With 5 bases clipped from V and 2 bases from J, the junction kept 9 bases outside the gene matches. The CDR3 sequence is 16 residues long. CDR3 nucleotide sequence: TGTGCCAGCAGTACCCAGGGGGTTACGGGCAATCAGCCCCAGCATTTT. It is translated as CASSTQGVTGNQPQHF.

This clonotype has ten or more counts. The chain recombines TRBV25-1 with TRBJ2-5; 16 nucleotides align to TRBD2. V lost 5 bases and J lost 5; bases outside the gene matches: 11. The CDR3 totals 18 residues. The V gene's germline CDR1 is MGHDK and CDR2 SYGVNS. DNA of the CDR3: TGTGCCAGCAGTACCGGGACTAGCGGGGGGGCCGGAGGTGAGACCCAGTACTTC. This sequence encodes CASSTGTSGGAGGETQYF.

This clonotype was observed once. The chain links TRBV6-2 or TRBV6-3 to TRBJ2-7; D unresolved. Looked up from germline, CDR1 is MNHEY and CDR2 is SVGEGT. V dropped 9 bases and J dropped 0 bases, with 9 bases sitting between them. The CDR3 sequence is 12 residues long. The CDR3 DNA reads TGTGCCAGTATTGGCAGCTCCTACGAGCAGTACTTC. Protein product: CASIGSSYEQYF.

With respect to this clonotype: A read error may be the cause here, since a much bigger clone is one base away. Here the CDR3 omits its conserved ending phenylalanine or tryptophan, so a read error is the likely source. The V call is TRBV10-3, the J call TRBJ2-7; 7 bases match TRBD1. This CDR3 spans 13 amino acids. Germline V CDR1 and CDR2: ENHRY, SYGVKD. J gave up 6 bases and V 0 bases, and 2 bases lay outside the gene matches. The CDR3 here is CAISESNRGEQYS. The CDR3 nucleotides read TGTGCCATCAGTGAGTCGAACAGGGGCGAGCAGTACTCC.

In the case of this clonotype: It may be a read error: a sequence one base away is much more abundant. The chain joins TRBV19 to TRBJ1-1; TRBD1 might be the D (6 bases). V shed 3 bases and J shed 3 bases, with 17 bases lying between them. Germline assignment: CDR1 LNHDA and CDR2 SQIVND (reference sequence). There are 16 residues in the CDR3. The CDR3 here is CASSITLRDMDTEAFF. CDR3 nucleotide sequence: TGTGCCAGTAGTATCACCCTCCGGGACATGGACACTGAAGCTTTCTTT.

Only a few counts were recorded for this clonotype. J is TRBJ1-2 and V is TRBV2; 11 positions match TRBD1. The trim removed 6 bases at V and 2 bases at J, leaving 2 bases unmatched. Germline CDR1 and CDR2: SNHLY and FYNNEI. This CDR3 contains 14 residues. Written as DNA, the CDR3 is TGTGCCAGCAGGGACAGGGGGCTGAACTATGGCTACACCTTC. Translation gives CASRDRGLNYGYTF.

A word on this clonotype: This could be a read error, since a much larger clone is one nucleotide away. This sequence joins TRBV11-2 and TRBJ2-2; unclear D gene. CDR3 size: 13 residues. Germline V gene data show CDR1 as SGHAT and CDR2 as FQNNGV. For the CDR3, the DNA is TGTACCAGCAGCCCACCCGAGGTCGGGGAGCTGTTTTTT. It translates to CTSSPPEVGELFF.